One TCR beta chain is described in this entry. Libraries were prepared by immunoSEQ multiplex PCR; TCRdb keeps only in-frame clonotypes and omits some of them. Of under 600,000 clones listed, just over 75% were seen once; the top ten hold around 12%. The CDR3 has 17 amino acids. Germline-derived CDR1 and CDR2 are MDHEN and SYDVKM. Trimming at V came to 5 bases and at J to 8 bases, leaving 11 bases not matched to a gene. This sample was taken from a study of shared clonotypes between healthy human individuals. This chain uses TRBV28 with TRBJ2-1; 14 positions agree with TRBD2. The specimen was PBMCs. The sequence derives from a woman in her thirties or forties in good health. Some clones in this sample may be carry-over from other donors' samples. The CDR3 is CASSPTSGRGVWDEQFF. The CDR3 DNA reads as TGTGCCAGCAGTCCGACTAGCGGGAGGGGGGTATGGGATGAGCAGTTCTTC. The full variable domain, with the rest looked up from reference TRBV28 and TRBJ2-1, is DVKVTQSSRYLVKRTGEKVFLECVQDMDHENMFWYRQDPGLGLRLIYFSYDVKMKEKGDIPEGYSVSREKKERFSLILESASTNQTSMYLCASSPTSGRGVWDEQFFGPGTRLTVL.